Each of the 4 T cell receptor beta chains below was sequenced from the same sample in a study of blood T cell repertoires in COVID-19. Clones were read by immunoSEQ multiplex PCR, and TCRdb kept only the in-frame ones, dropping some. The sample yields 88,000 or so clones, over 75% seen once. The sequencing input was peripheral blood. The receptors derive from a man between 60 and 75 years old with acute or convalescent COVID-19.

This clone was detected a few times. This rearrangement joins TRBV5-1 to TRBJ2-1, with TRBD1 matching 7 bases. Trimming removed 4 bases from V and 5 bases from J; junction bases left unmatched: 6. The CDR3 covers 14 residues. Germline V CDR1 and CDR2: SGHRS, YFSETQ. CDR3 nucleotide sequence: TGCGCCAGCAGCGCCGGGACAGTTAACAATGAGCAGTTCTTC. Translation gives CASSAGTVNNEQFF.

This chain joins TRBV7-6 and TRBJ1-6; 8 bases fit TRBD1. The germline gives CDR1 SGHVS, CDR2 FNYEAQ. The CDR3 has 15 residues. With 5 bases clipped from V and 6 bases from J, the junction kept 6 bases outside the gene matches. The CDR3 is CASSRTGGRNSPLHF. The DNA of the CDR3 is TGTGCCAGCAGCCGCACAGGGGGTCGTAATTCACCCCTCCACTTT.

The chain recombines TRBV6-5 with TRBJ1-5, with 7 bases matching TRBD1. J was trimmed by 2 bases and V by 5 bases; bases with no gene match: 6. This CDR3 comprises 15 residues. The germline CDR1 and CDR2 sequences are MNHEY and SVGAGI. The CDR3 loop is CASSPHDRGNQPQHF. The CDR3 DNA sequence: TGTGCCAGCAGTCCTCATGACAGGGGCAATCAGCCCCAGCATTTT.

The sample holds a few counts of this clone. This chain links TRBV7-8 with TRBJ1-2; 7 bases are a match to TRBD1. The junction had 13 bases not matched to a gene; V was cut back by 4 bases and J by 8 bases. This CDR3 is built from 15 residues. Germline CDR1 reads SGHVS; CDR2 reads FQNEAQ. This chain's CDR3 is CASSSRTGSQVGYTF. Here the CDR3 DNA reads TGTGCCAGCAGCTCAAGGACAGGTTCCCAGGTGGGCTACACCTTC.